The 17 T cell receptor beta chains in this list originate from one sample, sequenced in a study of control samples from healthy donors and cancer patients (TCRdb year 2020). The receptor library was made with the immunoSEQ multiplex PCR assay. As stored in TCRdb, this immuneACCESS dataset retains in-frame rearrangements with V and J assigned. A fraction of the clones does not appear; measured against another copy, unresolved V genes explain less than half of the discrepancy, and the remainder lacks a known reason. The sample contains about 69,000 clones, roughly 87% of them found a single time. Around 5.1% of the sample is in the top ten clones. Sample: PBMCs. The source of these receptors is a man aged 55 to 69 with colorectal cancer.

This clone showed up just once. The V call is TRBV4-3, the J call TRBJ1-2, with D perhaps TRBD1 (5 bases). Germline V gene sequence: CDR1 LGHNA, CDR2 YSLEER. This CDR3 has 16 amino acids. Trimming pared 5 bases from V and 4 bases from J, leaving 20 bases between. The CDR3 sequence is CASSSGAGLLGYGYTF. The CDR3 DNA reads TGCGCCAGCAGCTCCGGGGCAGGGCTATTGGGCTATGGCTACACCTTC.

The chain links TRBV28 to TRBJ1-1; unclear D gene. The CDR3 is 14 residues long. Germline CDR1 MDHEN, CDR2 SYDVKM. The V and J ends lost 3 bases and 2 bases respectively, with 10 bases between them. CDR3 region: CASSFAGSNTEAFF. Written as DNA, the CDR3 is TGTGCCAGCAGTTTTGCGGGAAGTAACACTGAAGCTTTCTTT.

The chain uses TRBV7-9 and TRBJ1-6; D possibly corresponds to TRBD1 (5 bases). CDR3 size: 14 residues. V was shortened by 3 bases and J by 10 bases, with 13 bases between the two germline ends. Germline assignment: CDR1 SEHNR and CDR2 FQNEAQ (reference sequence). The CDR3 protein is CASSFIQGGSPLHF. In DNA form, the CDR3 reads TGTGCCAGCAGCTTTATTCAGGGCGGATCACCCCTCCACTTT. The complete variable domain, with remaining parts taken from reference TRBV7-9 and TRBJ1-6, reads DTGVSQNPRHKITKRGQNVTFRCDPISEHNRLYWYRQTLGQGPEFLTYFQNEAQLEKSRLLSDRFSAERPKGSFSTLEIQRTEQGDSAMYLCASSFIQGGSPLHFGNGTRLTVT.

This clone has just a few counts. The rearrangement joins TRBV27 to TRBJ2-2; D gene uncertain. V was clipped by 3 bases and J by 1 base, with 6 bases between them. The CDR3 runs 14 residues. Per the germline V gene, CDR1 is MNHEY and CDR2 is SMNVEV (reference sequence). CDR3 in DNA: TGTGCCAGCAGTTTCCGGAGGAACACCGGGGAGCTGTTTTTT. As protein: CASSFRRNTGELFF.

The gene calls are TRBV9 and TRBJ2-3; D uncertain. This CDR3 spans 14 amino acids. Trimming took off 4 bases at V and 0 bases at J, with 9 bases between the two ends. Per germline, CDR1 SGDLS and CDR2 YYNGEE. The CDR3 loop reads CASSSLGSTDTQYF. In nucleotides, the CDR3 is TGTGCCAGCAGCTCCCTAGGGAGCACAGATACGCAGTATTTT.

V and J are TRBV12-3 or TRBV12-4 and TRBJ2-7; D uncertain. The CDR3 runs 11 residues. V shed 5 bases and J shed 3 bases, with 5 bases lying between them. The CDR3 DNA reads as TGTGCCAGCAGTATAGGCTACGAGCAGTACTTC. Translating gives CASSIGYEQYF.

The CDR3 loop is CASSPFQGEETQYF. The CDR3 DNA sequence: TGTGCCAGCAGCCCCTTTCAGGGGGAAGAGACCCAGTACTTC. This chain uses TRBV7-9 with TRBJ2-5; 7 bases match TRBD1. This CDR3 is 14 amino acids long. With 5 bases clipped from V and 3 bases from J, the junction kept 6 bases outside the gene matches. CDR1 is SEHNR and CDR2 is FQNEAQ in the germline V gene (reference sequence).

This clone was recorded once. The J gene is TRBJ1-2, the V gene TRBV6-5; TRBD1 matches 7 bases. V shed 4 bases and J 8 bases; nucleotides not matched to a gene: 7. The CDR3 contains 13 residues. Germline V lookup: CDR1 MNHEY, CDR2 SVGAGI. The CDR3 coding sequence is TGTGCCAGCAGTTCACGACAGGGACAAGGCTACACCTTC. Translated, it gives CASSSRQGQGYTF.

V is TRBV12-5 and J is TRBJ2-3; D unresolved. The ends were cut back, 0 bases at V and 3 bases at J, with 13 bases in the middle. This CDR3 is built from 16 residues. Germline V CDR1 and CDR2: LGHNT, FRNRAP. The CDR3 protein is CASGLVGWQQTDTQYF. CDR3 DNA sequence: TGTGCTAGTGGTTTGGTAGGATGGCAGCAGACAGATACGCAGTATTTT.

The chain carries TRBV19 and TRBJ1-4; 7 positions match TRBD1. The germline V gene has CDR1 LNHDA and CDR2 SQIVND (reference sequence). The CDR3 has 15 residues. V shed 5 bases and J 0 bases; nucleotides not matched to a gene: 3. The CDR3 spells CASSATGATNEKLFF. The DNA for the CDR3 is TGTGCCAGTAGTGCCACAGGGGCAACTAATGAAAAACTGTTTTTT.

The rearrangement uses TRBV30 and TRBJ2-3; D possibly corresponds to TRBD2 (5 bases). Germline V gene data show CDR1 as GTSNPN and CDR2 as SVGIG (reference sequence). V lost 2 bases and J lost 0, with 9 bases in between. The CDR3 sequence is 14 residues long. The CDR3: CAWSPGGSTDTQYF. CDR3 in DNA: TGTGCCTGGAGTCCCGGCGGGAGCACAGATACGCAGTATTTT.

This chain connects TRBV18 to TRBJ2-1, with 12 bases matching TRBD2. V shed 8 bases and J 7 bases; nucleotides not matched to a gene: 6. CDR3 length: 14 amino acids. Germline assignment: CDR1 KGHSH and CDR2 LQKENI. The chain's CDR3 is CASRTSGAGNEQFF. The CDR3 nucleotides are TGTGCCAGCCGGACTAGCGGGGCTGGAAATGAGCAGTTCTTC.

The chain uses TRBV2 and TRBJ1-2; the D gene is possibly TRBD1 (6 bases). The V gene lost 8 bases and the J gene lost 7 bases, with 11 bases spanning the gap. Germline values: CDR1 SNHLY, CDR2 FYNNEI. This CDR3 has 11 residues. This chain's CDR3 is CASAQGIGYTF. The DNA of the CDR3 is TGTGCCAGCGCACAGGGTATTGGCTACACCTTC.

The chain is built from TRBV7-3 and TRBJ1-2; D is uncertain. Trimming took 0 bases from V and 0 from J, leaving 11 bases between them. Germline V lookup: CDR1 SGHTA, CDR2 FQGTGA. This CDR3 contains 16 residues. CDR3 protein: CASSLTRAGTNYGYTF. In DNA, the CDR3 is TGTGCCAGCAGCTTAACGAGGGCGGGGACTAACTATGGCTACACCTTC.

V is TRBV7-2 and J is TRBJ2-2, with 7 bases fitting TRBD2. CDR1 SGHTA and CDR2 FQGNSA come from the germline V gene. V gave up 3 bases and J gave up 2 bases; unmatched junction bases: 3. The CDR3 is made up of 15 amino acids. The CDR3 region is CASSFGLGNTGELFF. DNA of the CDR3: TGTGCCAGCAGCTTCGGACTAGGCAACACCGGGGAGCTGTTTTTT.

This CDR3 reads CASSLWGSQIGELFF. CDR3 bases: TGTGCCAGCAGTTTATGGGGATCCCAAATCGGGGAGCTGTTTTTT. The chain has TRBV28 and TRBJ2-2; the D is unclear. Per the germline V gene, CDR1 is MDHEN and CDR2 is SYDVKM. V was pared by 0 bases and J by 7 bases, with 12 bases between. This CDR3 has 15 amino acids. The full variable domain, in which reference TRBV28 and TRBJ2-2 provide the parts outside the CDR3, is DVKVTQSSRYLVKRTGEKVFLECVQDMDHENMFWYRQDPGLGLRLIYFSYDVKMKEKGDIPEGYSVSREKKERFSLILESASTNQTSMYLCASSLWGSQIGELFFGEGSRLTVL.

This chain joins TRBV9 and TRBJ2-3, with 11 nucleotides matching TRBD2. This CDR3 contains 18 residues. V trimming: 2 bases; J trimming: 2 bases; junction bases outside the gene matches: 10. From germline, CDR1 is SGDLS and CDR2 YYNGEE. CDR3 DNA: TGTGCCAGCAGCGTTCAGCCTAGCGGGGGGCCCCTCACAGATACGCAGTATTTT. Its translation: CASSVQPSGGPLTDTQYF. Variable domain in full (rest from reference TRBV9 and TRBJ2-3): DSGVTQTPKHLITATGQRVTLRCSPRSGDLSVYWYQQSLDQGLQFLIQYYNGEERAKGNILERFSAQQFPDLHSELNLSSLELGDSALYFCASSVQPSGGPLTDTQYFGPGTRLTVL.